This TCR beta chain was observed in a study of cytomegalovirus exposure and HLA in healthy donors. The study's findings and limits: The listing of approximately 160 TCR beta chains classed them as cytomegalovirus-associated. Of the V segments, some could not be distinguished, including TRBV6-2 and TRBV6-3, and were excluded.

Germline CDR1 reads SGHTA; CDR2 reads FQGNSA. Losses at the gene ends were 5 bases for V and 5 bases for J; bases not matched to a gene: 7. This CDR3 is built from 16 residues. Details on this clone: The antigen remains unidentified.

Amplification used 60 Vbeta primers and 13 Jbeta primers. Repertoires were generated with immunoSEQ multiplex PCR, while TCRdb's copy carries only in-frame clones and drops some. The table counts around 200,000 clones; approximately 0.72% lies in the top ten. Sequenced: PBMCs. V is TRBV7-2 and J is TRBJ1-6, with 9 bases identical to TRBD1. The source of this sequence is a woman younger than 30 in good health and CMV-seropositive. The CDR3 sequence: CASSRGQGRNNSPLHF. CDR3 coding DNA: TGTGCCAGCAGCAGGGGACAGGGTCGAAATAATTCACCCCTCCACTTT.